The 27 T cell receptor beta chains below were found in one sample sequenced in a study of blood T cell repertoires in COVID-19. Repertoires were generated with immunoSEQ multiplex PCR, while TCRdb's copy carries only in-frame clones and drops some. Of about 64,000 clones in the sample, 86% were seen once. Sequencing was carried out using peripheral blood. All receptors come from a man between 50 and 59 years old with active COVID-19.

The chain has TRBV7-6 and TRBJ2-3; no reliable D call. V was pared by 1 base and J by 2 bases, with 10 bases between. Per the germline V gene, CDR1 is SGHVS and CDR2 is FNYEAQ. The CDR3 runs to 15 residues. CDR3: CASSLDGRNTDTQYF. The CDR3 DNA sequence: TGTGCCAGCAGCTTAGATGGCAGGAACACAGATACGCAGTATTTT.

This sequence joins TRBV28 and TRBJ2-4, with D possibly being TRBD1 (6 bases). From germline, CDR1 is MDHEN and CDR2 SYDVKM. This CDR3 has 17 amino acids. Between the trimmed V and J ends, which lost 3 bases and 0 bases, there was a span of 15 bases. CDR3 sequence: CASSLHRESLAKNIQYF. The CDR3 DNA follows: TGTGCCAGCAGTTTGCACAGGGAGTCCCTAGCCAAAAACATTCAGTACTTC.

The chain links TRBV4-2 to TRBJ2-3; 10 bases line up with TRBD2. The CDR3 runs 17 residues. The germline CDR1 and CDR2 sequences are LGHNA and YNFKEQ. V gave up 0 bases and J gave up 4 bases; unmatched junction bases: 7. DNA for the CDR3: TGTGCCAGCAGCCAAGATTCTAGCGGGAGTATCGCAGATACGCAGTATTTT. Translating gives CASSQDSSGSIADTQYF.

This rearrangement joins TRBV5-1 to TRBJ2-7; the D gene is possibly TRBD2 (5 bases). The germline CDR1 and CDR2 sequences are SGHRS and YFSETQ. The CDR3 is 15 residues long. Trimming shortened V by 4 bases and J by 2 bases, and 16 bases separated the two germline ends. The CDR3 nucleotides read TGCGCCAGCAGCCCGGACTCCCGACCCACCTACGAGCAGTACTTC. Protein sequence: CASSPDSRPTYEQYF.

Only a few counts were recorded for this clone. CDR3 sequence: CASSLPGEQPQHF. The CDR3 DNA reads as TGTGCCAGCAGTTTGCCCGGGGAGCAGCCCCAGCATTTT. V and J are TRBV28 and TRBJ1-5; the D is unclear. V lost 3 bases to trimming and J lost 7 bases, with 10 bases between them. The CDR3 is 13 residues long. Germline V gives CDR1 MDHEN, CDR2 SYDVKM. The full variable domain, its missing parts supplied by reference TRBV28 and TRBJ1-5, is DVKVTQSSRYLVKRTGEKVFLECVQDMDHENMFWYRQDPGLGLRLIYFSYDVKMKEKGDIPEGYSVSREKKERFSLILESASTNQTSMYLCASSLPGEQPQHFGDGTRLSIL.

The chain couples TRBV6-5 to TRBJ2-7, with a tentative D call TRBD2 (6 bases). The CDR3 consists of 13 residues. V was trimmed by 5 bases and J by 2 bases, leaving 10 bases between them. In germline, CDR1 is MNHEY, CDR2 SVGAGI. The CDR3 sequence is CASSSGYTYEQYF. Written as DNA, the CDR3 is TGTGCCAGCAGTAGCGGGTATACCTACGAGCAGTACTTC.

V gene TRBV5-1 combines with J gene TRBJ1-1; the D gene is possibly TRBD1 (5 bases). This CDR3 has 16 residues. Trimming removed 2 bases from V and 1 base from J, with 15 bases in between. Per germline, CDR1 SGHRS and CDR2 YFSETQ. The CDR3 loop reads CASSFRAVGANTEAFF. DNA for the CDR3: TGCGCCAGCAGCTTTAGGGCCGTTGGGGCGAACACTGAAGCTTTCTTT.

This clone was observed a handful of times. The rearrangement uses TRBV9 and TRBJ2-5; 10 bases line up with TRBD2. The CDR3 sequence is 15 residues long. The trim removed 3 bases at V and 4 bases at J, leaving 6 bases unmatched. Germline V lookup: CDR1 SGDLS, CDR2 YYNGEE. Written as DNA, the CDR3 is TGTGCCAGCAGCGCTAATCTAGCGGGGGTAGAGACCCAGTACTTC. Translating it yields CASSANLAGVETQYF.

The V gene is TRBV11-3, the J gene TRBJ2-1; TRBD2 matches 7 bases. The CDR3 runs 15 residues. V shed 1 base and J 6 bases; nucleotides not matched to a gene: 6. Germline assignment: CDR1 SGHNT and CDR2 YENEEA. CDR3: CASSLGQGGINEQFF. The DNA of the CDR3 is TGTGCCAGCAGCTTAGGGCAGGGAGGGATCAATGAGCAGTTCTTC.

The chain employs TRBV6-1 and TRBJ2-3, with 7 bases fitting TRBD2. Germline V gene sequence: CDR1 MNHNS, CDR2 SASEGT. Trimming took 3 bases from V and 0 from J; bases not matched to a gene: 3. This CDR3 has 15 residues. Here the CDR3 DNA reads TGTGCCAGCAGTGAGAGCGGGACGAGCACAGATACGCAGTATTTT. Its protein is CASSESGTSTDTQYF.

The chain links TRBV30 to TRBJ1-3; D remains ambiguous. CDR1 GTSNPN and CDR2 SVGIG come from the germline V gene (reference sequence). V was trimmed by 1 base and J by 3 bases, leaving 16 bases between them. The CDR3 contains 16 residues. The CDR3 protein is CAWSGSPRSLGNTIYF. The CDR3 DNA follows: TGTGCCTGGAGTGGTTCTCCTAGGTCGCTTGGAAACACCATATATTTT.

In this sample, this clone turned up a few times. The CDR3 DNA reads as TGCGCCAGCAGCTTGTTCAGCGCCAATGAGCAGTTCTTC. Its protein product is CASSLFSANEQFF. The rearrangement uses TRBV5-1 and TRBJ2-1; no clear D. Germline loops: CDR1 SGHRS, CDR2 YFSETQ. This CDR3 contains 13 residues. V gave up 1 base and J gave up 6 bases, with 8 bases separating them. Based on the CDR3 plus reference TRBV5-1 and TRBJ2-1, the full variable domain is KAGVTQTPRYLIKTRGQQVTLSCSPISGHRSVSWYQQTPGQGLQFLFEYFSETQRNKGNFPGRFSGRQFSNSRSEMNVSTLELGDSALYLCASSLFSANEQFFGPGTRLTVL.

The chain joins TRBV19 to TRBJ2-1; TRBD2 aligns across 7 bases. After removal of 3 bases from V and 11 bases from J, the junction contained 7 bases not matched to a gene. CDR3 length equals 13 residues. Germline assignment: CDR1 LNHDA and CDR2 SQIVND (reference sequence). CDR3 loop: CASSIVWREQQFF. The CDR3 bases are TGTGCCAGTAGTATTGTATGGCGGGAGCAGCAGTTCTTC.

The chain is built from TRBV21-1 and TRBJ1-2. TRBV21-1 is flagged as a pseudogene. The CDR3 runs to 15 residues. The CDR3 here is CASSFPSRVLYGYTF. CDR3 bases: TGTGCCAGCAGCTTCCCCTCCCGGGTCCTCTATGGCTACACCTTC.

The chain recombines TRBV6-5 with TRBJ2-7, with TRBD1 identical over 7 bases. V lost 8 bases to trimming and J lost 5 bases; unmatched junction nucleotides: 12. The CDR3 is 14 amino acids. Germline V lookup: CDR1 MNHEY, CDR2 SVGAGI. DNA of the CDR3: TGTGCCAGCCCTTTTAGACAGGGTGGCGACGAGCAGTACTTC. Its protein is CASPFRQGGDEQYF.

V and J are TRBV20-1 and TRBJ2-1; 11 bases line up with TRBD2. Germline CDR1 DFQATT, CDR2 SNEGSKA (reference sequence). This CDR3 has 15 amino acids. The junction had 3 bases not matched to a gene; V was cut back by 3 bases and J by 2 bases. CDR3 in amino acids: CSASGGLAAYNEQFF. CDR3 nucleotides: TGCAGTGCTAGTGGGGGACTAGCGGCCTACAATGAGCAGTTCTTC.

V and J are TRBV19 and TRBJ1-1; unclear D gene. Per germline, CDR1 LNHDA and CDR2 SQIVND (reference sequence). This CDR3 comprises 14 residues. With 7 bases removed from V and 4 bases from J, the gap between germline ends came to 16 bases. The DNA for the CDR3 is TGTGCCAGTACCCCCGAAGGCGGTTCCACTGAAGCTTTCTTT. The encoded protein is CASTPEGGSTEAFF.

This chain joins TRBV2 and TRBJ1-1; D unresolved. This CDR3 has 13 residues. Deletions cut 4 bases from V and 5 bases from J, with 11 bases between. The V gene's germline CDR1 is SNHLY and CDR2 FYNNEI. The CDR3, as DNA: TGTGCCAGCAGTGGACTACGAGGGACTGAAGCTTTCTTT. This encodes CASSGLRGTEAFF.

This clone was detected once. V is TRBV1 and J is TRBJ1-5; the D call TRBD1 from the table was never checked on the DNA. TRBV1 corresponds to a pseudogene. The length of the CDR3 is 16 residues. The chain's CDR3 is CTSSQAGGHSDQPQHF. Written as DNA, the CDR3 is TGCACCAGCAGCCAAGCAGGGGGTCATAGCGATCAGCCCCAGCATTTT.

This chain connects TRBV20-1 to TRBJ2-7; 9 positions agree with TRBD1. CDR3 length: 12 residues. Unmatched junction bases numbered 3, after V lost 3 bases and J lost 6 bases. Looked up from germline, CDR1 is DFQATT and CDR2 is SNEGSKA (reference sequence). Here the CDR3 reads CSASYRGREQYF. CDR3 bases: TGCAGTGCTAGTTACAGGGGGCGCGAGCAGTACTTC.

This chain uses TRBV5-1 with TRBJ2-7, with TRBD1 as a possible D gene (6 bases). The CDR3 contains 16 residues. V gave up 0 bases and J gave up 0 bases, with 13 bases separating them. Germline V gene sequence: CDR1 SGHRS, CDR2 YFSETQ. CDR3 sequence (DNA): TGCGCCAGCAGCTTGGGGGATCGGACAGTCTCCTACGAGCAGTACTTC. Encoded protein: CASSLGDRTVSYEQYF.

The chain employs TRBV5-1 and TRBJ1-1, with D maybe TRBD1 (5 bases). The V end lost 1 base, the J end lost 4 bases, and 8 bases lay between the germline ends. The CDR3 runs 13 residues. Germline CDR1 and CDR2: SGHRS and YFSETQ. The CDR3 coding sequence is TGCGCCAGCAGCTTGACGGGGGGCACTGAAGCTTTCTTT. The encoded protein is CASSLTGGTEAFF.

The gene calls are TRBV19 and TRBJ2-2, with D tentatively TRBD2 (6 bases). V gave up 6 bases and J gave up 2 bases, with 13 bases separating them. CDR1 and CDR2 (germline): LNHDA, SQIVND (reference sequence). The CDR3 sequence is 15 residues long. CDR3 coding DNA: TGTGCCAGTAGATCCGGAGGGGATAACACCGGGGAGCTGTTTTTT. Encoded protein: CASRSGGDNTGELFF.

The V call is TRBV28, the J call TRBJ2-2; 9 nucleotides match TRBD1. The V segment lost 6 bases and the J segment 7 bases; nucleotides outside the gene matches: 9. CDR1 and CDR2 (germline): MDHEN, SYDVKM. The CDR3 has 15 amino acids. CDR3 residues: CASSLNRGRSGELFF. The DNA for the CDR3 is TGTGCCAGCAGCCTTAACAGGGGGCGCAGCGGGGAGCTGTTTTTT.

CDR3 protein: CASSSPLAGVEAYNEQFF. The CDR3 nucleotides read TGCGCCAGCAGCTCCCCGCTAGCGGGAGTCGAGGCCTACAATGAGCAGTTCTTC. This rearrangement joins TRBV5-1 to TRBJ2-1; 10 nucleotides match TRBD2. The CDR3 contains 18 residues. V shed 3 bases, J shed 2 bases, and the junction held 11 bases outside the gene matches. In germline, CDR1 is SGHRS, CDR2 YFSETQ.

DNA of the CDR3: TGTGCCAGCACCCTAGAGAGGGAAGGAACTGAAGCTTTCTTT. This codes for CASTLEREGTEAFF. The rearrangement uses TRBV2 and TRBJ1-1, with D hard to call. The CDR3 has 14 amino acids. Germline CDR1 is SNHLY and CDR2 is FYNNEI. Trimming took 7 bases from V and 5 from J, leaving 17 bases between them.

The rearrangement links TRBV28 to TRBJ2-2; D may be TRBD1 (7 bases). CDR1 is MDHEN, CDR2 SYDVKM, per germline. This CDR3 contains 13 residues. Trimming left V 10 bases short and J 6 bases short, with 15 bases between. CDR3 region: CATFTGEAGELFF. The CDR3 nucleotides are TGTGCCACCTTCACAGGGGAGGCCGGGGAGCTGTTTTTT.